A selection of T cell receptor beta chains follows, all from one sample in a study of cytomegalovirus exposure and HLA in healthy donors. Clones were sequenced by immunoSEQ multiplex PCR, and TCRdb holds only the in-frame ones, with some missing. This sample yields a few hundred thousand clones, of which just over 75% are seen a single time; 2.7% belongs to the top ten. Sequencing was done on a sample of PBMCs. The receptor set was obtained from a woman aged 60 to 75 in good health and CMV-seropositive. CDR3s include the opening cysteine and the closing phenylalanine or tryptophan. D genes are given only for firm matches. Rows may omit the clone size; those that give it use once, few, many or a size class.

v_gene,j_gene,abundance,d_gene,CDR3aa,CDR3nt
TRBV10-1,TRBJ2-3,.,TRBD2,CASSERGLAGPTDTQYF,TGCGCCAGCAGCGAAAGGGGACTAGCGGGACCGACAGATACGCAGTATTTT
TRBV7-9,TRBJ1-6,.,.,CASSDVGGALHF,TGTGCCAGCAGCGACGTAGGGGGGGCCCTCCACTTT
TRBV5-1,TRBJ1-2,.,TRBD1,CASSWGQGTNYGYTF,TGCGCCAGCAGTTGGGGACAGGGGACTAACTATGGCTACACCTTC
TRBV4-2,TRBJ1-6,.,.,CASSHSTGARSPLHF,TGTGCCAGCAGCCATTCGACAGGTGCCCGGTCACCCCTCCACTTT
TRBV7-9,TRBJ1-1,.,TRBD1,CASSRDRSSGTEAFF,TGTGCCAGCAGCCGGGACAGGAGTTCGGGGACTGAAGCTTTCTTT
TRBV18,TRBJ1-1,.,.,CASSLWGGEGNTEAFF,TGTGCCAGCTCACTTTGGGGGGGCGAAGGGAACACTGAAGCTTTCTTT
TRBV29-1,TRBJ1-5,once,TRBD1,CSVGGQGNQPQHF,TGCAGCGTTGGTGGACAGGGGAATCAGCCCCAGCATTTT
TRBV11-2,TRBJ2-2,.,.,CASTPRGRNTGELFF,TGTGCCAGCACCCCCCGGGGAAGGAACACCGGGGAGCTGTTTTTT
TRBV5-4,TRBJ2-7,.,TRBD1,CASSLEDWDRVREQYF,TGTGCCAGCAGCTTGGAGGATTGGGACAGGGTTAGGGAGCAGTACTTC
TRBV5-6,TRBJ1-3,.,TRBD1,CASSLSIRGSGNTIYF,TGTGCCAGCAGCTTGAGTATCAGGGGGAGTGGAAACACCATATATTTT
TRBV2,TRBJ2-7,.,TRBD2,CASSEIGGRASEQYF,TGTGCCAGCAGTGAAATTGGCGGGAGGGCCTCCGAGCAGTACTTC
TRBV6-1,TRBJ1-1,.,.,CASGRRVAFF,TGTGCCAGCGGGAGAAGAGTGGCTTTCTTT
TRBV7-9,TRBJ1-4,.,.,CASSLVGGLLNEKLFF,TGTGCCAGCAGCTTAGTCGGAGGCCTTCTTAATGAAAAACTGTTTTTT
TRBV7-3,TRBJ1-2,.,.,CASSQTPANYGYTF,TGTGCCAGCAGCCAGACACCCGCTAACTATGGCTACACCTTC
TRBV6-5,TRBJ1-2,.,.,CASSVQENYGYTF,TGTGCCAGCAGTGTACAGGAGAACTATGGCTACACCTTC
TRBV10-3,TRBJ2-7,.,TRBD1,CAISGAGGMLYEQYF,TGTGCCATCAGTGGGGCAGGGGGTATGCTTTACGAGCAGTACTTC
TRBV5-8,TRBJ2-7,.,.,CASSLAGLSYEQYF,TGTGCCAGCAGCTTGGCGGGACTCTCCTACGAGCAGTACTTC
TRBV4-3,TRBJ1-1,few,.,CASSQSGGGRMNTEAFF,TGCGCCAGCAGCCAAAGTGGGGGGGGAAGAATGAACACTGAAGCTTTCTTT
TRBV5-1,TRBJ2-7,.,.,CASTRRGIGSNEQYF,TGCGCCAGCACCCGTAGGGGAATCGGAAGCAACGAGCAGTACTTC
TRBV7-2,TRBJ2-2,.,.,CASSPPRNTGELFF,TGTGCCAGCAGCCCCCCCAGGAACACCGGGGAGCTGTTTTTT
TRBV5-6,TRBJ1-2,.,TRBD1,CASSFDRVNYGYTF,TGTGCCAGCAGCTTCGACAGGGTTAACTATGGCTACACCTTC
TRBV9,TRBJ2-1,few,TRBD2,CASSRRTSGDNEQFF,TGTGCCAGCAGCAGGCGGACTAGCGGGGACAATGAGCAGTTCTTC
TRBV5-8,TRBJ1-4,.,TRBD1,CASSRGQSNEKLFF,TGTGCCAGCAGCCGGGGACAGTCTAATGAAAAACTGTTTTTT
TRBV5-4,TRBJ2-7,.,TRBD2,CASSSPGASGSMNEQYF,TGTGCCAGCAGCTCCCCGGGAGCTAGCGGGAGTATGAACGAGCAGTACTTC
TRBV18,TRBJ2-5,once,TRBD2,CASSPGLAGVGQETQYF,TGTGCCAGCTCACCGGGACTAGCGGGTGTAGGCCAAGAGACCCAGTACTTC
TRBV5-1,TRBJ2-4,.,.,CASSSDMKAKNIQYF,TGCGCCAGCAGCTCCGACATGAAGGCCAAAAACATTCAGTACTTC
TRBV27,TRBJ2-1,.,.,CASSSRGYNEQFF,TGTGCCAGCAGTTCGCGGGGCTACAATGAGCAGTTCTTC
TRBV9,TRBJ2-1,few,.,CASSPRGGGYNEQFF,TGTGCCAGCAGCCCCAGAGGGGGGGGATACAATGAGCAGTTCTTC
TRBV25-1,TRBJ1-1,.,.,CASSAPWGGHESSEAFF,TGTGCCAGCAGTGCTCCCTGGGGGGGGCATGAATCGAGCGAAGCTTTCTTT
TRBV7-2,TRBJ1-6,.,.,CASSLERYSPLHF,TGTGCCAGCAGCCTCGAGAGATATTCACCCCTCCACTTT
TRBV5-1,TRBJ2-1,.,.,CASSILQGRGNEQFF,TGCGCCAGCAGCATCTTACAGGGTAGGGGCAATGAGCAGTTCTTC
TRBV7-2,TRBJ1-2,.,.,CASSLAEYGYGYTF,TGTGCCAGCAGCTTAGCGGAGTACGGATATGGCTACACCTTC
TRBV6-1,TRBJ2-7,.,.,CASNSGQSYEQYF,TGTGCCAGCAACTCAGGACAGTCCTACGAGCAGTACTTC
TRBV6-1,TRBJ2-7,few,.,CASIHQGPEDEQYF,TGTGCCAGCATCCACCAGGGGCCTGAGGACGAGCAGTACTTC
TRBV4-1,TRBJ1-4,few,.,CASSQVGRARGEKLFF,TGCGCCAGCAGCCAGGTAGGGAGGGCGCGCGGTGAAAAACTGTTTTTT
TRBV6-1,TRBJ1-6,.,TRBD1,CATRGNRVNSPLHF,TGTGCCACCAGGGGGAACAGGGTCAATTCACCCCTCCACTTT
TRBV19,TRBJ2-7,.,TRBD2,CASSKGSEAGVSEQYF,TGTGCCAGTAGTAAGGGTTCAGAAGCGGGAGTATCCGAGCAGTACTTC
TRBV27,TRBJ1-2,few,.,CASSPTSGRNYGYTF,TGTGCCAGCAGCCCCACGTCGGGGAGGAACTATGGCTACACCTTC
TRBV28,TRBJ1-1,once,.,CASSLMGLPEAFF,TGTGCCAGCAGTTTAATGGGCCTCCCTGAAGCTTTCTTT
TRBV6-5,TRBJ1-2,few,TRBD1,CASGQGYGYTF,TGTGCCAGCGGACAGGGGTACGGCTACACCTTC
TRBV6-1,TRBJ2-1,.,TRBD2,CASSPGTSGEDEQFF,TGTGCCAGCAGCCCCGGGACTAGCGGGGAGGATGAGCAGTTCTTC
TRBV30,TRBJ2-1,.,TRBD2,CAWSQRAGGPGEQFF,TGTGCCTGGAGCCAACGGGCGGGAGGGCCCGGTGAGCAGTTCTTC
TRBV27,TRBJ1-2,.,TRBD1,CASRDRGSGYGYTF,TGTGCCAGTCGGGACAGGGGATCGGGCTATGGCTACACCTTC
TRBV4-1,TRBJ1-4,.,.,CASRLSTANEKLFF,TGCGCCAGCAGATTAAGCACTGCGAATGAAAAACTGTTTTTT
TRBV7-8,TRBJ1-2,.,TRBD1,CASSSEAGTGGYYGYTF,TGTGCCAGCAGCTCAGAAGCCGGGACAGGGGGGTACTATGGCTACACCTTC
TRBV28,TRBJ2-7,once,TRBD1,CASSPYRTGLAYEQYF,TGTGCCAGCAGTCCCTATAGGACAGGTCTCGCCTACGAGCAGTACTTC
TRBV18,TRBJ2-7,.,.,CASSPILVSSSYEQYF,TGTGCCAGCTCACCGATCTTGGTTAGCAGCTCCTACGAGCAGTACTTC
TRBV7-2,TRBJ2-3,.,.,CASSSAPISGLTDTQYF,TGTGCCAGCAGCTCCGCTCCCATTAGCGGCCTCACAGATACGCAGTATTTT
TRBV9,TRBJ2-7,.,.,CASSPQTGRPYEQYF,TGTGCCAGCAGCCCCCAGACAGGGAGGCCCTACGAGCAGTACTTC
TRBV18,TRBJ2-5,.,.,CASSPPLPEETQYF,TGTGCCAGCTCACCACCGCTACCCGAAGAGACCCAGTACTTC
TRBV25-1,TRBJ1-5,.,TRBD1,CASIDRAMSNQPQHF,TGTGCCAGCATCGACAGGGCTATGAGCAATCAGCCCCAGCATTTT
TRBV30,TRBJ2-1,.,.,CAWSLSSYNEQFF,TGTGCCTGGAGTCTCAGCTCCTACAATGAGCAGTTCTTC
TRBV9,TRBJ2-1,.,.,CASSVEAGNAYNEQFF,TGTGCCAGCAGCGTAGAGGCAGGGAACGCCTACAATGAGCAGTTCTTC
TRBV4-2,TRBJ1-2,.,.,CASSQEEASYYGYTF,TGTGCCAGCAGCCAAGAAGAGGCCAGTTACTATGGCTACACCTTC
TRBV7-9,TRBJ1-1,few,.,CASSPPGRGDTEAFF,TGTGCCAGCAGCCCCCCCGGCAGGGGTGACACTGAAGCTTTCTTT
TRBV19,TRBJ2-6,.,TRBD2,CASSILAGGGSGANVLTF,TGTGCCAGTAGTATACTAGCGGGGGGCGGCTCTGGGGCCAACGTCCTGACTTTC
TRBV15,TRBJ1-5,.,.,CATSRDLQPQHF,TGTGCCACCAGCAGAGATCTTCAGCCCCAGCATTTT
TRBV6-1,TRBJ1-4,few,TRBD1,CASSPNRDSLEKLFF,TGTGCCAGCAGTCCCAACCGGGACAGCTTAGAAAAACTGTTTTTT